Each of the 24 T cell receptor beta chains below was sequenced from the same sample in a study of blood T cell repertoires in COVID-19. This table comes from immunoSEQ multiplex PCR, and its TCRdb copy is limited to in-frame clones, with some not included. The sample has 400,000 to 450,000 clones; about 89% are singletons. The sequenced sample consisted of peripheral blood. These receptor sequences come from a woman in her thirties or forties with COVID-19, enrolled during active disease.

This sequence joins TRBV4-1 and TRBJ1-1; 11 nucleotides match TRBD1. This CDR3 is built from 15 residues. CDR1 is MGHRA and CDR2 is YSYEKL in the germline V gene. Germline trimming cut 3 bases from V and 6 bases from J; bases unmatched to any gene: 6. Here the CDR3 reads CASSHVGTGGPEAFF. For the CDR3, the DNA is TGCGCCAGCAGCCACGTTGGGACAGGGGGACCTGAAGCTTTCTTT.

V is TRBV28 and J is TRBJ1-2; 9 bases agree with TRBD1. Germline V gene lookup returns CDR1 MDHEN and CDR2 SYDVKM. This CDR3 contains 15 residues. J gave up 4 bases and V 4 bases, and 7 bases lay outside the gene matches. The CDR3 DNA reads TGTGCCAGCAGTTCCCCTCCGGGACAGGGCTATGGCTACACCTTC. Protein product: CASSSPPGQGYGYTF.

CDR3 nucleotides: TGTGCCAGCTTCCCGGGACAGGGGCATGGCTACACCTTC. Translated: CASFPGQGHGYTF. The chain uses TRBV18 and TRBJ1-2; 10 bases line up with TRBD1. This CDR3 is 13 amino acids long. The germline gives CDR1 KGHSH, CDR2 LQKENI. The V segment lost 7 bases and the J segment 6 bases; nucleotides outside the gene matches: 5.

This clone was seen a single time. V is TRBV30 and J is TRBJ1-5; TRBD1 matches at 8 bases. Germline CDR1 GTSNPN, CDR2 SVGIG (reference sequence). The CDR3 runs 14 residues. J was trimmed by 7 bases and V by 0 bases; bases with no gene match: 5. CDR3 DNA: TGTGCCTGGAGTGTACTGGCAGGGGGCCAGCCCCAGCATTTT. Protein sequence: CAWSVLAGGQPQHF. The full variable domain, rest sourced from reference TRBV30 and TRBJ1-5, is SQTIHQWPATLVQPVGSPLSLECTVEGTSNPNLYWYRQAAGRGLQLLFYSVGIGQISSEVPQNLSASRPQDRQFILSSKKLLLSDSGFYLCAWSVLAGGQPQHFGDGTRLSIL.

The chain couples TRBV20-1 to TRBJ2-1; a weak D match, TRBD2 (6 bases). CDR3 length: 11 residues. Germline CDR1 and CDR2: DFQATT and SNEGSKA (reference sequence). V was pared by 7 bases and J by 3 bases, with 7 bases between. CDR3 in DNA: TGCAGTGGGACTAACTACAATGAGCAGTTCTTC. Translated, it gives CSGTNYNEQFF.

This CDR3 reads CASSLWPGGENTEAFF. In DNA, the CDR3 is TGTGCCAGCAGTTTATGGCCAGGGGGAGAGAACACTGAAGCTTTCTTT. This chain links TRBV28 with TRBJ1-1; 7 bases are shared with TRBD1. CDR1 MDHEN and CDR2 SYDVKM come from the germline V gene. V lost 0 bases and J lost 1; bases outside the gene matches: 5. The CDR3 runs 16 residues.

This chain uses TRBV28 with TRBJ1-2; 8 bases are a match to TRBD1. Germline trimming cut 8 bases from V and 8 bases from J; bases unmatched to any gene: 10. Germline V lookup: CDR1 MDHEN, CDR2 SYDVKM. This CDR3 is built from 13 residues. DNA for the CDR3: TGTGCCAGCCGTGACGGGACAGGAGGGGGCTACACCTTC. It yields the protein CASRDGTGGGYTF.

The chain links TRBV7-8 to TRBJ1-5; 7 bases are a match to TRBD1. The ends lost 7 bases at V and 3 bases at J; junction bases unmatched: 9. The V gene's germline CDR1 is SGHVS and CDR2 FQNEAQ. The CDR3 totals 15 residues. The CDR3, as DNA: TGTGCCAGCAACCCGACCGGGACAGACAATCAGCCCCAGCATTTT. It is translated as CASNPTGTDNQPQHF.

CDR3 region: CATSRGSTQGGETQYF. CDR3 coding DNA: TGTGCCACCAGCAGAGGATCAACGCAGGGGGGAGAGACCCAGTACTTC. The gene calls are TRBV15 and TRBJ2-5, with D possibly being TRBD1 (7 bases). CDR3 length: 16 residues. Germline lookup yields CDR1 LNHNV and CDR2 YYDKDF (reference sequence). Between the trimmed V and J ends, which lost 1 base and 4 bases, there was a span of 16 bases.

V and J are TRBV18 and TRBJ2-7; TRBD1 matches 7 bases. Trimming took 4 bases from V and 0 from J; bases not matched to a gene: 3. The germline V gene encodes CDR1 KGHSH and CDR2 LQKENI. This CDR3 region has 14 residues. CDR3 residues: CASSRQGDSYEQYF. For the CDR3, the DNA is TGTGCCAGCTCACGGCAGGGGGACTCCTACGAGCAGTACTTC.

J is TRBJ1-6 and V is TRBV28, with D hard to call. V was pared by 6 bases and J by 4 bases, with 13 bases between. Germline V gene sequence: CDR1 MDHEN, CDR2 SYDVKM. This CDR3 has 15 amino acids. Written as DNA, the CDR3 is TGTGCCAGCAGCCTATCGGCGGGTTATAATTCACCCCTCCACTTT. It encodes CASSLSAGYNSPLHF.

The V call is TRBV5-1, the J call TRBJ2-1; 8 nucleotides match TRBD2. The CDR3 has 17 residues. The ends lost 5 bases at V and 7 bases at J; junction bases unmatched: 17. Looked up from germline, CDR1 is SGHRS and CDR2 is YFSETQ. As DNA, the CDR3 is TGCGCCAGCAGGTGGACCAGATTAGCGGGACTAGGTAATGAGCAGTTCTTC. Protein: CASRWTRLAGLGNEQFF.

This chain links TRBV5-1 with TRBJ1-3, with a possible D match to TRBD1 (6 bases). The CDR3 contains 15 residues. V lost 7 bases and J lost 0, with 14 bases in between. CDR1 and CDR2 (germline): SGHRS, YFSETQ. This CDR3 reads CASGRGRDSGNTIYF. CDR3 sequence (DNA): TGCGCCAGCGGCAGGGGTAGGGACTCTGGAAACACCATATATTTT.

The CDR3 nucleotides read TGTGCCAGCAGTGAGGACAGGGTAAGCGAGCAGTACTTC. This encodes CASSEDRVSEQYF. This chain links TRBV6-4 with TRBJ2-7; 8 bases match TRBD1. CDR1 is MRHNA and CDR2 is SNTAGT in the germline V gene. V dropped 3 bases and J dropped 6; count of bases not matched to a gene: 4. CDR3 length: 13 amino acids.

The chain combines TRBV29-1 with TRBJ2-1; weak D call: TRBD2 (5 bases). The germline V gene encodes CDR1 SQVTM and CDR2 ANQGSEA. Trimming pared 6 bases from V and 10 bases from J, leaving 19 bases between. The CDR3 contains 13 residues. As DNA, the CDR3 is TGCAGCGTCGTAAAAGGAGGCTTTCAGGAGCAGTTCTTC. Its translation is CSVVKGGFQEQFF.

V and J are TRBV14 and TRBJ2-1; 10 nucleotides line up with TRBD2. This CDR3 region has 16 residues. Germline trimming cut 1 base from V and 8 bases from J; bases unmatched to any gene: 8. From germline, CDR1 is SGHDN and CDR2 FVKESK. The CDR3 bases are TGTGCCAGCAGCCAAGTCGGCCTAGCGGGAGATCATGAGCAGTTCTTC. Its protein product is CASSQVGLAGDHEQFF. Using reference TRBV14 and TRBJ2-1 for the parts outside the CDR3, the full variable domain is EAGVTQFPSHSVIEKGQTVTLRCDPISGHDNLYWYRRVMGKEIKFLLHFVKESKQDESGMPNNRFLAERTGGTYSTLKVQPAELEDSGVYFCASSQVGLAGDHEQFFGPGTRLTVL.

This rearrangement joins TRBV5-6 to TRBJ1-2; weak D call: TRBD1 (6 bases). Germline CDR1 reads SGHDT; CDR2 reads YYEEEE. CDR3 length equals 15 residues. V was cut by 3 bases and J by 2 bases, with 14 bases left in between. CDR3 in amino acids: CASSSIQGSNYGYTF. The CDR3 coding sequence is TGTGCCAGCAGCTCGATACAGGGCTCAAACTATGGCTACACCTTC.

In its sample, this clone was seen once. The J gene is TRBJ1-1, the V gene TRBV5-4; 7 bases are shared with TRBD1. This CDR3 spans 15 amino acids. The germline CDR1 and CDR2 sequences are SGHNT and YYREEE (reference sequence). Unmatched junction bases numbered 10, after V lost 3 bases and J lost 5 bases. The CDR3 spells CASSSDQGERTEAFF. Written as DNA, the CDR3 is TGTGCCAGCAGCTCAGACCAGGGGGAAAGGACTGAAGCTTTCTTT.

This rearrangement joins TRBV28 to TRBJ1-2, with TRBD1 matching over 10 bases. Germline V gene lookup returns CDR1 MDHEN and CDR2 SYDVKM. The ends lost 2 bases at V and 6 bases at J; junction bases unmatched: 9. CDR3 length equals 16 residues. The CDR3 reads CASSLLPGQGSNGYTF. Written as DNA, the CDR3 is TGTGCCAGCAGTTTACTTCCGGGACAGGGGTCTAATGGCTACACCTTC.

The CDR3 is CALLQGGGELFF. DNA of the CDR3: TGCGCCTTGCTACAGGGTGGCGGGGAGCTGTTTTTT. V gene TRBV10-1 combines with J gene TRBJ2-2; a possible D gene is TRBD1 (6 bases). The CDR3 spans 12 residues. V was clipped by 11 bases and J by 7 bases, with 14 bases between them. The germline V gene encodes CDR1 WNHNN and CDR2 SYGVQD (reference sequence).

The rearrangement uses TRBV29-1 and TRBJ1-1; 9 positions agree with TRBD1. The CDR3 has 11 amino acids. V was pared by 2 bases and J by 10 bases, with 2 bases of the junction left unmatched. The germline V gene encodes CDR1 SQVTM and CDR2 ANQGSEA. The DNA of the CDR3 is TGCAGCGTTGAACCGGGACAGGGAGCTTTCTTT. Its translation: CSVEPGQGAFF.

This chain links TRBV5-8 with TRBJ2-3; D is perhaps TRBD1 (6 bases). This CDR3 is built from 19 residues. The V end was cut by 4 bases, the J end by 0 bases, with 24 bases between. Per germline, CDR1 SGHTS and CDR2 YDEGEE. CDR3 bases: TGTGCCAGCAGCATCGGGACACCGACACGCACCCTTAGCACAGATACGCAGTATTTT. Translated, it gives CASSIGTPTRTLSTDTQYF.

CDR3 sequence reads: CSVEKLAADNEQFF. Here the CDR3 DNA reads TGCAGCGTTGAAAAGTTAGCGGCGGACAATGAGCAGTTCTTC. The chain carries TRBV29-1 and TRBJ2-1; D is possibly TRBD2 (6 bases). V lost 2 bases to trimming and J lost 5 bases, with 13 bases between them. This CDR3 has 14 amino acids. Germline CDR1 reads SQVTM; CDR2 reads ANQGSEA.

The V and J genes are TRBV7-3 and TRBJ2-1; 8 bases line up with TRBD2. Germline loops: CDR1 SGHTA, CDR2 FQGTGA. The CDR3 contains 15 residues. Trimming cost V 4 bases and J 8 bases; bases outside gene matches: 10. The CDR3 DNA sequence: TGTGCCAGCAGCTCTGGGGTCCGAGCGGGGGATGAGCAGTTCTTC. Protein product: CASSSGVRAGDEQFF.